This is a list of T cell receptor beta chains from one sample in a study of CD8+CD57+ T cells in acquired aplastic anemia. TCRdb re-called the reads through MiXCR, storing one row per CDR3 protein. This sample has fewer than 200,000 distinct CDR3 sequences; 45% to 55% occur once, and the top ten carry roughly 1.2%. The sample was sorted CD4+, CD8+, or CD8+CD57+ T cells (not recorded which) from PBMCs. The receptors shown here come from a human donor with aplastic anemia. CDR3s include the opening cysteine and the closing phenylalanine or tryptophan. D genes are given only for firm matches. Some rows mark clone size as missing; the rest say once, few, many or name a class of expanded clone.

V gene	D gene	clone size	J gene	CDR3 protein	CDR3 DNA
TRBV7-3	NA	many	TRBJ1-1	CASSIGSTSTEAFF	TGTGCCAGCAGCATCGGTTCTACGTCTACTGAAGCTTTCTTT
TRBV12-3/TRBV12-4	NA	many	TRBJ1-1	CASSLWAGTEAFF	TGTGCCAGCAGTTTATGGGCCGGCACTGAAGCTTTCTTT
TRBV7-2	TRBD1	many	TRBJ2-7	CASSPGTGNYEQYF	TGTGCCAGCAGCCCCGGGACAGGGAATTACGAGCAGTACTTC
TRBV19	NA	many	TRBJ1-3	CASIRGDDSGNTIYF	TGTGCCAGTATAAGAGGGGATGACTCTGGAAACACCATATATTTT
TRBV7-2	NA	NA	TRBJ2-7	CASSLGPFEQYF	TGTGCCAGCAGCTTAGGTCCGTTCGAGCAGTACTTC
TRBV12-5	NA	NA	TRBJ2-7	CASGLWFEQYF	TGTGCTAGTGGTTTGTGGTTCGAGCAGTACTTC
TRBV7-2	TRBD1	NA	TRBJ1-5	CASSFGQGNQPQHF	TGTGCCAGCAGCTTCGGACAGGGCAATCAGCCCCAGCATTTT
TRBV7-6	TRBD2	NA	TRBJ2-2	CASSLRGGDVDTGELFF	TGTGCCAGCAGCTTGCGCGGGGGGGACGTGGACACCGGGGAGCTGTTTTTT
TRBV11-3	TRBD2	many	TRBJ2-1	CASSSPREGDEQFF	TGTGCCAGCAGCTCCCCTCGGGAGGGGGATGAGCAGTTCTTC
TRBV7-2	TRBD1	many	TRBJ2-3	CASAEGGLEDTQYF	TGTGCCAGCGCTGAAGGGGGCCTGGAAGATACGCAGTATTTT
TRBV6-1	TRBD1	many	TRBJ2-7	CASRRPGTGSYEQYF	TGTGCCAGCAGGCGACCCGGGACAGGGTCCTACGAGCAGTACTTC
TRBV29-1	NA	once	TRBJ2-7	CSVRGSRGTYEQYF	TGCAGCGTTCGAGGATCCAGGGGTACCTACGAGCAGTACTTC
TRBV29-1	TRBD1	few	TRBJ1-6	CSVRDRGSTPLHF	TGCAGCGTCCGGGACAGGGGGTCGACACCCCTCCACTTT
TRBV15	NA	NA	TRBJ2-1	CATSRAGSSYNEQFF	TGTGCCACCAGCAGAGCGGGCTCAAGTTACAATGAGCAGTTCTTC
TRBV15	NA	NA	TRBJ2-1	CATSLAKTREQFF	TGTGCCACCAGCTTAGCCAAGACCCGTGAGCAGTTCTTC
TRBV5-1	TRBD2	many	TRBJ2-2	CASSSGLVGTGELFF	TGCGCCAGCAGCTCGGGACTAGTGGGCACCGGGGAGCTGTTTTTT
TRBV5-1	NA	NA	TRBJ2-7	CASSSGVEQYF	TGCGCCAGCAGCTCTGGGGTCGAGCAGTACTTC
TRBV6-1	NA	many	TRBJ1-6	CASSVGRPDNSPLHF	TGTGCCAGCAGTGTCGGGCGGCCTGATAATTCACCCCTCCACTTT
TRBV20-1	TRBD1	NA	TRBJ2-7	CSASGTGSYERYF	TGCAGTGCGTCCGGGACAGGGTCCTACGAGCGGTACTTC
TRBV5-1	NA	NA	TRBJ2-2	CASTWDASNAGELFF	TGCGCCAGCACCTGGGACGCGTCAAACGCCGGGGAGCTGTTTTTT
TRBV29-1	NA	NA	TRBJ1-2	CSVVTGDYGYTF	TGCAGCGTTGTGACAGGTGACTATGGCTACACCTTC
TRBV5-6	NA	NA	TRBJ2-3	CASSSDQQRFTDTQYF	TGTGCCAGCAGCTCCGACCAACAGAGATTCACAGATACGCAGTATTTT
TRBV24-1	NA	NA	TRBJ2-3	CATSAGLSTDTQYF	TGTGCCACCAGTGCAGGGCTTAGCACAGATACGCAGTATTTT
TRBV19	TRBD1	NA	TRBJ2-2	CAGRRDRDTGELFF	TGTGCCGGTAGAAGGGACAGAGACACCGGGGAGCTGTTCTTT
TRBV15	TRBD1	NA	TRBJ1-1	CATSNGQGLTEAFF	TGTGCCACCAGCAACGGACAGGGCTTAACTGAAGCTTTCTTT
TRBV7-9	NA	NA	TRBJ1-1	CASSVQRNTEAFF	TGTGCCAGCAGCGTCCAGAGGAACACTGAAGCTTTCTTT
TRBV20-1	NA	few	TRBJ1-1	CSATRVEGRTEAFF	TGCAGTGCTACCCGGGTCGAGGGGAGGACTGAAGCTTTCTTT
TRBV25-1	NA	NA	TRBJ2-1	CASSDWGGLSSYNEQFF	TGTGCCAGCAGTGATTGGGGGGGCCTCAGCTCCTACAATGAGCAGTTCTTC
TRBV7-9	TRBD2	NA	TRBJ2-7	CASSPGGAAPYEQYF	TGTGCCAGCAGCCCCGGGGGGGCTGCTCCCTACGAGCAGTACTTC
TRBV5-1	TRBD2	many	TRBJ2-2	CASSTTPVAGGQAGELFF	TGCGCCAGCAGCACCACCCCTGTAGCGGGGGGGCAGGCCGGGGAGCTGTTTTTT
TRBV5-1	TRBD1	many	TRBJ1-4	CASSFETGLGEKLFF	TGCGCCAGCAGCTTCGAGACAGGGCTCGGAGAAAAACTGTTTTTT
TRBV20-1	NA	NA	TRBJ2-1	CSASGPDTYNEQFF	TGCAGTGCTAGTGGGCCCGATACCTACAATGAGCAGTTCTTC
TRBV24-1	TRBD1	many	TRBJ2-2	CATGRTGVNTGELFF	TGTGCCACCGGAAGGACAGGCGTGAACACCGGGGAGCTGTTTTTT
TRBV7-8	TRBD2	NA	TRBJ2-7	CASSLGGGYF	TGTGCCAGCAGCTTAGGCGGGGGGTACTTC
TRBV24-1	NA	many	TRBJ1-2	CATRDSDLGYGYTF	TGTGCCACCAGGGACAGTGACTTAGGCTATGGCTACACCTTC
TRBV6-1	TRBD2	few	TRBJ2-1	CASRGASGGGSDEQFF	TGTGCCAGCAGGGGGGCTAGCGGGGGTGGCTCAGATGAGCAGTTCTTC
TRBV9	NA	many	TRBJ2-5	CASSSPSQETQYF	TGTGCCAGCAGCTCACCCTCCCAAGAGACCCAGTACTTC
TRBV2	TRBD1	many	TRBJ2-3	CASSGTGPDTQYF	TGTGCCAGCAGTGGGACAGGGCCAGATACGCAGTATTTT
TRBV20-1	TRBD2	NA	TRBJ2-3	CSARAFGTSGGEDTDTQYF	TGCAGTGCTAGAGCCTTCGGGACTAGCGGGGGGGAGGACACAGATACGCAGTATTTT
TRBV7-3	NA	many	TRBJ2-4	CASSHSGSLRNIQYF	TGTGCCAGCAGCCATAGCGGTTCCCTACGGAACATTCAGTACTTC
TRBV20-1	NA	NA	TRBJ1-1	CSARVSGFMNTEAFF	TGCAGTGCTAGAGTCTCGGGTTTCATGAACACTGAAGCTTTCTTT
TRBV5-5	TRBD2	NA	TRBJ2-7	CASSLWEGSYEQYF	TGTGCCAGCAGCTTGTGGGAGGGAAGTTACGAGCAGTACTTC
TRBV10-2	NA	many	TRBJ2-2	CASREGSPTGELFF	TGCGCCAGTCGAGAGGGGAGTCCCACCGGGGAGCTGTTTTTT
TRBV7-8	NA	NA	TRBJ1-1	CASSTQVYAEAFF	TGTGCCAGCAGCACACAGGTGTACGCTGAAGCTTTCTTT
TRBV7-2	NA	NA	TRBJ2-5	CASSEQSLSGQETQYF	TGTGCCAGCAGCGAACAATCGCTTAGCGGCCAAGAGACCCAGTACTTC
TRBV7-9	TRBD2	many	TRBJ2-3	CASSNGLAADTQYF	TGTGCCAGCAGCAACGGACTAGCAGCAGATACGCAGTATTTT
TRBV14	NA	many	TRBJ2-3	CASSQVSGGDTQYF	TGTGCCAGCAGCCAAGTTAGCGGAGGAGATACGCAGTATTTT